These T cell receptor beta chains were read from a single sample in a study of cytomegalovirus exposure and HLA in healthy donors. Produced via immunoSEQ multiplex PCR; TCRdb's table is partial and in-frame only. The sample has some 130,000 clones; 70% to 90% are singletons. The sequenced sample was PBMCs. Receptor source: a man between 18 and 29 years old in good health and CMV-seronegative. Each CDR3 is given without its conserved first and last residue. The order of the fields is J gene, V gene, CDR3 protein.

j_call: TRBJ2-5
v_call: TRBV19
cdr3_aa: ASSGGALTETQY

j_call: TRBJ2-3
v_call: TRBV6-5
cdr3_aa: ATSGSSDTQY

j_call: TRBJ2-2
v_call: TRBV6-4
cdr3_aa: ASRGQGDTGELF

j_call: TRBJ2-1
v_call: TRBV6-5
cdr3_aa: ASSPQTSTYNEQF

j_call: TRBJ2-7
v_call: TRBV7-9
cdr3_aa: ASSLAGGQY

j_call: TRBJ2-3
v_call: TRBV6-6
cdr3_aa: ASSYSTSGTDTQY

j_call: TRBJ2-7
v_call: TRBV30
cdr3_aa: AWMTAAREQY

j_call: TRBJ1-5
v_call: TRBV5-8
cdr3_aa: ASSLIRGQGNQPQH

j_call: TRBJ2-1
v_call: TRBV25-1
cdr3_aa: ASSEFLYNEQF

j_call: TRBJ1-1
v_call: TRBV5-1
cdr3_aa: ASRTGSAMNTEAF

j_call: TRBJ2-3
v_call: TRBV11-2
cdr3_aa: ASSLGRLAAMSTDTQY

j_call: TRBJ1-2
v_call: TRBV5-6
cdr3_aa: ASSFPTLSGGYT

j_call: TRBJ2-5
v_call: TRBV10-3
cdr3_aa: AISDWDKGKETQY

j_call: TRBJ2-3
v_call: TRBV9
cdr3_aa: ASSISTGPDTQY

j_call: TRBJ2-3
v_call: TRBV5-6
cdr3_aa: ASSYLEPDTQY

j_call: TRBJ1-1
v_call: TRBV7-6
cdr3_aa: ASSPRYRSGAF

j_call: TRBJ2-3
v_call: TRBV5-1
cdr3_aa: ASSPGLGGGGWSTDTQY

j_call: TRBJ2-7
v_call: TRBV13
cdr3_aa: ASSLGRVNEQY

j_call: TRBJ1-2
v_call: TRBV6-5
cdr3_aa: ASRRRTGGGYT

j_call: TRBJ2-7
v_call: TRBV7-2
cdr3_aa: ASSKITGASSYEQY

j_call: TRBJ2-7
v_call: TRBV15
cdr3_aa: ATSRDRSSYEQY

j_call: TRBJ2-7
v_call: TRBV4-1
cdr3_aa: ASSQDVYDYFFYEQY

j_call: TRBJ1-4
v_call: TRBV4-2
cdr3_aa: ASSPTQRANEKLF

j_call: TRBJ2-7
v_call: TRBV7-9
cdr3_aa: ASSPTVSGKEQY

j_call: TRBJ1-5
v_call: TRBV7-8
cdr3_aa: ASSLAVSRGLTNQPQH

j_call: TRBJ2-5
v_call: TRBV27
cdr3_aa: ASSLSKREGRETQY

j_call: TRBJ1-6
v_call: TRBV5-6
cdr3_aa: ASSFRHFGSPLH

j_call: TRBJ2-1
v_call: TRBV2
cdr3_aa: ASRRDFGNEQF

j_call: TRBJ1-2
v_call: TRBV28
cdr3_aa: AYTETGYGYT

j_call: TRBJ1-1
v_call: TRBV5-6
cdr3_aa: ASSFLPTPGTEAF

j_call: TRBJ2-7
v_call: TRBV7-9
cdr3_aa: ASSLSPTGSSYEQY

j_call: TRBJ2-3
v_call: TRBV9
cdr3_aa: ASSVQLTGRDTQY

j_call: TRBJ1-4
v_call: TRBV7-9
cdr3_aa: ATTPPGAQVEKLF

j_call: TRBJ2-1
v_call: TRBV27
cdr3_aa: ASQFTGESYNEQF

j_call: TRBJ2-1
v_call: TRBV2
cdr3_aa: ASSQTGLASYNEQF

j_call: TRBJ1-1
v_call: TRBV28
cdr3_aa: ASGPLNTEAF

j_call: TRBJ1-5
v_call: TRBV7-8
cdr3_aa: ASSLGFRRGLWQPQH

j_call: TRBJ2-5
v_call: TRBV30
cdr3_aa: AWSGVLAGETQY

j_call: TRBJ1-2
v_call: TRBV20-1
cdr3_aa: SAIANYGYT

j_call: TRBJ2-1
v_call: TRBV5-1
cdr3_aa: ASSRRTGVYNEQF

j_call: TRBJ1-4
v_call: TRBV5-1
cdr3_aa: ASSSGSGNEKLF

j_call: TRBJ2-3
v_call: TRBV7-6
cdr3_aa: ASSSYWGQGTDTQY

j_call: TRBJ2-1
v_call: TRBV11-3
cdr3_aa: ASSKQENEQF

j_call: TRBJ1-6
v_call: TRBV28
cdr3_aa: ASSPAWVGGRGSPLH

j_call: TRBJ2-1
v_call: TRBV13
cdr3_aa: ASDDRALPYNEQF

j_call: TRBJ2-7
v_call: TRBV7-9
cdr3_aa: ASSLVEGGHEQY

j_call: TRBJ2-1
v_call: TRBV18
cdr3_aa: ASSPRALQSLTNEQF

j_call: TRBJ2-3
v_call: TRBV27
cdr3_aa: ASSLYPAADTQY

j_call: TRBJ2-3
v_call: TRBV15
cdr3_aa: ATSQPIQGYTQY

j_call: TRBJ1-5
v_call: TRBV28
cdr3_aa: ASSPGQGASGNQPQH